The T cell receptor (beta chain) under discussion was sequenced for a study of blood T cell repertoires in COVID-19. Study-wide background: The study drew acute and convalescent COVID-19 samples from the United States, Italy and Spain.

The CDR3 has 14 residues. CDR1 is SEHNR, CDR2 FQNEAQ, per germline (reference sequence). Trimming shortened V by 3 bases and J by 1 base, and 9 bases separated the two germline ends. The participants were between 18 and 89 years old and came from some 23 US areas. Clinical histories supplied by participants themselves formed the basis of cohort assignment. Assay: immunoSEQ multiplex PCR; the TCRdb copy retains only in-frame clones and omits some. The sample carries about 57,000 clones, approximately 78% recorded once. V usage is TRBV7-9 and J usage is TRBJ1-1; perhaps TRBD1 as D (6 bases). The receptor was isolated from a woman between 40 and 55 years old with acute COVID-19. Material for sequencing was PBMCs or T cells enriched from blood (not recorded which). The CDR3 region is CASSFGQKNTEAFF. DNA of the CDR3: TGTGCCAGCAGCTTTGGACAGAAGAACACTGAAGCTTTCTTT.